Described below is a single T cell receptor beta chain sequence and its context. V lost 3 bases to trimming and J lost 7 bases; unmatched junction nucleotides: 8. Germline V gene sequence: CDR1 SEHNR, CDR2 FQNEAQ (reference sequence). The CDR3 is 15 amino acids. In the original processing: Reference gene primer amplification gave estimated nucleated cell counts. Clones were sequenced by immunoSEQ multiplex PCR, and TCRdb holds only the in-frame ones, with some missing. The V and J calls and clone size were taken over from that table, and D and trimming were inferred from the DNA. The table has over 60,000 clones, around nine tenths seen once. The data originate from a study of blood T cell repertoires in COVID-19. In the study overall: The origin of the acute and convalescent COVID-19 samples was the United States, Italy and Spain. PBMCs, B-cell-depleted T cells, or T cells were the source of the cDNA or gDNA that made up the material.

The chain couples TRBV7-9 to TRBJ2-7; 11 bases fit TRBD2. The origin of this receptor is a woman in her sixties or seventies with acute or convalescent COVID-19. Sequenced material: peripheral blood. The CDR3 nucleotides read TGTGCCAGCAGCTTCCTTGGACTAGCGGGTGAGGAGCAGTACTTC. Translation: CASSFLGLAGEEQYF.